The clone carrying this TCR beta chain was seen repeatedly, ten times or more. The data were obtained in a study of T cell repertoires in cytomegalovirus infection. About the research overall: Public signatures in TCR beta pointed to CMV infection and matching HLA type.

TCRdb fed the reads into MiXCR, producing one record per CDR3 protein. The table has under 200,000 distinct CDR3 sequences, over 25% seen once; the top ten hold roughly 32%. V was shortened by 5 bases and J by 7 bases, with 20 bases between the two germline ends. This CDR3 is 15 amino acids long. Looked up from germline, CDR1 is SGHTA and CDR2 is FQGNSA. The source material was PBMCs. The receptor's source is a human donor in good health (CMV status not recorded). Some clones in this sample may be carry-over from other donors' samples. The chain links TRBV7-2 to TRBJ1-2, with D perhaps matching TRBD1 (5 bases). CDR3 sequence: CASSPQPQGRGGYTF. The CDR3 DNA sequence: TGTGCCAGCAGCCCTCAACCGCAGGGAAGAGGTGGCTACACCTTC.